This T cell receptor (beta chain) is from a study of shared clonotypes between healthy human individuals (dated by TCRdb to 2020 to 2022). Broadly, across the study: Two women and a few men aged 18 to 49 years were included in the cohort. For each donor, CD4 naive and CD4 memory were each run on three plates, CD8 naive on two plates, and CD8 memory on one plate. The study deeply sequenced blood TCR repertoires of several healthy adults to estimate repertoire size and the extent of clonotype sharing between individuals. To increase sequencing depth and limit assay-specific biases, TCR repertoire library preparation and sequencing were carried out by different laboratories using diverse techniques. Between about 0.9 and 8.9 billion PBMCs per donor were obtained by leukapheresis. Here is what the overall study found, with its caveats: Rarefaction of sorted-subset datasets indicated incomplete sequencing despite the large sequencing depth. Based on pairwise subsampling, the degree of clonotype sharing among donors was expected to be affected by sequencing depth. Compared with non-shared clonotypes, clonotypes shared by all four sorted-subset donors had higher generation probabilities. Larger estimated clonotype richness was generally found for naive subsets than for memory subsets. Sampling was restricted to blood, and TCR repertoires in tissues likely differ from the TCR repertoires found in blood. Roughly 5.2% of naive CD4, 3% to 3.5% of naive CD8, approximately 2.2% of memory CD4, and over 0.35% of memory CD8 clonotypes were shared across a few donors. The genetic and exposure-history diversity represented was limited by the small number of donors.

CD8 naive samples were CD45RO-negative cells positively selected for CCR7, giving a CD45RA+CCR7+ population that excluded TemRA cells. The donors were healthy, HIV-negative adults with no recently reported acute infections or vaccinations. Every donor was a Caucasian adult residing in Nashville, Tennessee, USA. Blood was collected by leukapheresis, and PBMCs were isolated by Ficoll-Histopaque density gradient centrifugation and then cryopreserved in liquid nitrogen vapor phase. Purity and quantity of every magnetically sorted T cell population were checked by analytical flow cytometry. Genomic DNA was isolated from every sorted fraction and measured by UV absorbance on a Nanodrop 2000c. V drops 0 bases and J drops 4 bases, leaving 13 bases in between. Counted from cysteine to phenylalanine, this CDR3 has 15 amino acids. The sequence is cut down to CDR3 DNA, 45 bases in frame from base 1. Looking up the germline V gene yields CDR1 SGHVS and CDR2 FNYEAQ.

TCR CDR3 regions were amplified from genomic DNA by multiplex PCR using the deep immunoSEQ assay. For each cell subset, the extracted genomic DNA was distributed evenly across all wells of several immunoSEQ 96-well plates, and each plate served as one replicate. Each replicate PCR for sorted subsets received around 210 ng genomic DNA, equal to roughly 30,000 T cell genomes. Purified libraries were quantified with a Qubit 3.0 fluorometer, sized on a Bioanalyzer 2100, and re-quantified with the KAPA Library Quantification kit. Each immunoSEQ 96-well plate was sequenced on its own single-read 150-cycle Illumina NextSeq 550 flow cell. The authors' analysis ran thus. Because the immunoSEQ output included only junctional sequences and no quality scores, the filtering could not be the same as the filtering used for full-length reads. Sequences were annotated with PyIR, a Python wrapper for IgBLAST v1.9, and V/J genes and CDR3 were assigned using IMGT germline references. Any read was removed if the V/J assignment was weak (E-value above 1e-6), the CDR3 was missing, or the read contained stop codons, out-of-frame junctions, or ambiguous translated residues. A V3J clonotype was defined by an identical inferred V gene, J gene, and CDR3 amino acid sequence. Percentage overlap between repertoires was computed as shared unique clonotypes divided by the size of the smaller repertoire. Repertoire richness was assessed with RTK rarefaction, the Chao1 estimator, and Recon v2.1 estimates of unobserved clonotypes. Generation probabilities were computed with OLGA for all TCRbeta clonotypes obtained by the gDNA method from four donors. TCRdb limited this immuneACCESS table to in-frame rearrangements with V and J called. A share of clones is missing; checked studies link under half to unresolved V genes, and the rest is unexplained. V and J calls and clone size are given by that table; D and trimming were obtained from the DNA. Present in this sample are over 2,000,000 clones, around 93% of which were seen just once. Less than 2% of the sample rests with the top ten.

About this clone: The antigen this receptor binds is unknown. The record has no base qualities; no much larger clone is one base away.

The sequence is built from TRBV7-6 and TRBJ2-7; the D gene is perhaps TRBD1, from 7 matching bases. Material: naive CD8+ T cells from PBMCs. The sample's cell subset or site label is to be understood as: CD45RA+CCR7+. This TCR was sampled from a man between 18 and 35 years old in good health. Some clones in this sample may be carry-over from other donors' samples. Read as DNA, the sequence is TGTGCCAGCAGCTTAGCGGGCAGGGGGGAGTACGAGCAGTACTTC. It translates as CASSLAGRGEYEQYF.